The present T cell receptor beta chain was sequenced within a study of T-cell reconstitution after alpha-beta-depleted transplantation in children. Concerning this clonotype: Its matching antigen is unknown.

Findings and limits, study-wide: Diversity and T-cell counts at one year after transplant derived mostly from new T cells.

Unique molecular identifiers were used to barcode this TCRbeta library. Via MiXCR, TCRdb re-called the PCR reads, giving one row per CDR3 protein. The sample yields about 980,000 distinct CDR3 sequences, around 30% seen once. The sequence derives from a boy under three years old who had a stem cell transplant for SCID, so the T cells may come from the graft donor. Here the sequenced sample was PBMCs, mostly from graft donor cells, taken 360 days after TCRalphabeta/CD19-depleted stem cell transplant.

This CDR3 is CAIGGGYAEQFF. The CDR3 DNA sequence: TGTGCCATCGGCGGGGGCTACGCTGAGCAGTTCTTC. The chain joins TRBV10-3 to TRBJ2-1; TRBD2 might be the D (7 bases). CDR1 is ENHRY, CDR2 SYGVKD, per germline. CDR3 size: 12 residues. Between the trimmed V and J ends, which lost 8 bases and 9 bases, there was a span of 14 bases.